One sample yielded the 31 T cell receptor beta chains listed below, sequenced in a study of T-cell memory formation after mild COVID-19. Each CDR3 protein is one row after TCRdb ran MiXCR on the 5' RACE reads. The sample lists around 420,000 distinct CDR3 sequences; 20% to 25% were seen once. The material sequenced was PBMCs or a T cell subset sorted from them (not recorded which). The receptors were gathered from an adult woman who had mild COVID-19 (a few samples of this study predate the infection). Cell type and time point are not known.

This clonotype was picked up a small number of times. The rearrangement links TRBV5-6 to TRBJ1-3, with D hard to call. This CDR3 has 22 amino acids. The V gene lost 0 bases and the J gene lost 0 bases, with 28 bases spanning the gap. CDR1 and CDR2 (germline): SGHDT, YYEEEE. CDR3 DNA sequence: TGTGCCAGCAGCTTGGCCGGGGTCCTCGTATCAATCGGGGAGGACTCTGGAAACACCATATATTTT. Protein: CASSLAGVLVSIGEDSGNTIYF.

This clonotype was counted between two and nine times. The chain links TRBV14 to TRBJ1-1; TRBD1 might be the D (5 bases). The CDR3 has 15 residues. Germline V gene sequence: CDR1 SGHDN, CDR2 FVKESK. V gave up 0 bases and J gave up 0 bases, with 8 bases separating them. CDR3 region: CASSQDRQLNTEAFF. CDR3 nucleotides: TGTGCCAGCAGCCAAGATCGACAGTTGAACACTGAAGCTTTCTTT.

The chain employs TRBV12-3 or TRBV12-4 and TRBJ1-6; D gene unclear. The CDR3 loop spans 13 amino acids. Trimming removed 5 bases at V and 10 bases at J, with 12 bases between. CDR3 bases: TGTGCCAGCAGTCTACAGTCCTCCTCACCCCTCCACTTT. Encoded protein: CASSLQSSSPLHF.

V usage is TRBV6-5 and J usage is TRBJ2-2, with D possibly being TRBD1 (6 bases). V was cut by 4 bases and J by 5 bases, with 14 bases left in between. Germline V lookup: CDR1 MNHEY, CDR2 SVGAGI. This CDR3 contains 15 residues. The CDR3 DNA is TGTGCCAGCAGTTCAAGGCCCAGGGGAACCGGGGAGCTGTTTTTT. This encodes CASSSRPRGTGELFF.

This clonotype has just a few counts. The J gene is TRBJ2-3, the V gene TRBV7-2; D is ambiguous. V shed 5 bases and J shed 6 bases, with 9 bases lying between them. Germline CDR1 SGHTA, CDR2 FQGNSA. This CDR3 comprises 12 residues. The CDR3 is CASSPYQDTQYF. The CDR3 DNA reads TGTGCCAGCAGCCCTTATCAGGATACGCAGTATTTT.

The chain couples TRBV29-1 to TRBJ2-7; 8 nucleotides line up with TRBD1. Germline values: CDR1 SQVTM, CDR2 ANQGSEA. V dropped 5 bases and J dropped 5; count of bases not matched to a gene: 5. The CDR3 covers 12 residues. The CDR3 reads CSVSGGINEQYF. DNA of the CDR3: TGCAGCGTTTCAGGGGGCATAAACGAGCAGTACTTC.

V usage is TRBV18 and J usage is TRBJ2-7, with TRBD2 identical over 11 bases. Germline lookup yields CDR1 KGHSH and CDR2 LQKENI. V lost 6 bases, J lost 4 bases, and 8 bases stayed unmatched. The CDR3 extends over 15 amino acids. CDR3 nucleotides: TGTGCCAGCTCCCTCTATAGCGGGAGGGATTACGAGCAGTACTTC. It specifies CASSLYSGRDYEQYF.

In this sample, this clonotype turned up a few times. The chain uses TRBV7-9 and TRBJ2-1; tentative D call: TRBD2 (6 bases). CDR1 SEHNR and CDR2 FQNEAQ come from the germline V gene (reference sequence). The CDR3 spans 18 residues. Trimming pared 8 bases from V and 0 bases from J, leaving 23 bases between. CDR3 sequence: CASLGPPGVLSSYNEQFF. CDR3 DNA: TGTGCCAGCCTGGGGCCGCCGGGGGTTCTTAGCTCCTACAATGAGCAGTTCTTC. The whole variable domain, remainder taken from reference TRBV7-9 and TRBJ2-1, is DTGVSQNPRHKITKRGQNVTFRCDPISEHNRLYWYRQTLGQGPEFLTYFQNEAQLEKSRLLSDRFSAERPKGSFSTLEIQRTEQGDSAMYLCASLGPPGVLSSYNEQFFGPGTRLTVL.

The V and J genes are TRBV15 and TRBJ2-7; 7 nucleotides agree with TRBD1. There are 15 residues in the CDR3. Germline-derived CDR1 and CDR2 are LNHNV and YYDKDF (reference sequence). The V and J ends lost 3 bases and 2 bases, in that order; junction bases with no gene match: 7. The DNA of the CDR3 is TGTGCCACCAGCAGGGAGAGGGACAGAACCTACGAGCAGTACTTC. Protein product: CATSRERDRTYEQYF.

This clonotype occurred a few times. V usage is TRBV6-1 and J usage is TRBJ2-5; D is tentatively TRBD1 or TRBD2 (5 bases each). CDR3 length equals 18 residues. CDR1 MNHNS and CDR2 SASEGT come from the germline V gene. V lost 6 bases, J lost 1 base, and 24 bases lay in between. The CDR3 loop reads CASSDTGAPRGFQETQYF. The CDR3 DNA sequence: TGTGCCAGCAGCGATACCGGGGCACCCCGTGGCTTCCAAGAGACCCAGTACTTC.

There are a few counts of this clonotype. The gene calls are TRBV9 and TRBJ2-1; no firm D call. The CDR3 is 13 residues long. Per the germline V gene, CDR1 is SGDLS and CDR2 is YYNGEE. Between the trimmed V and J ends, which lost 4 bases and 8 bases, there was a span of 13 bases. The CDR3 DNA reads as TGTGCCAGCAGCTTTCTAGACTGGGATGAGCAGTTCTTC. Protein sequence: CASSFLDWDEQFF.

This clonotype was detected only a few times. This chain links TRBV3-1 with TRBJ1-1; D unclear. The V gene lost 2 bases and the J gene lost 2 bases, with 6 bases spanning the gap. The length of the CDR3 is 13 residues. Per the germline V gene, CDR1 is LGHDT and CDR2 is YNNKEL (reference sequence). CDR3: CASSQSSNTEAFF. The CDR3 coding sequence is TGTGCCAGCAGCCAATCAAGTAACACTGAAGCTTTCTTT. The whole variable domain, filled in from reference TRBV3-1 and TRBJ1-1, reads DTAVSQTPKYLVTQMGNDKSIKCEQNLGHDTMYWYKQDSKKFLKIMFSYNNKELIINETVPNRFSPKSPDKAHLNLHINSLELGDSAVYFCASSQSSNTEAFFGQGTRLTVV.

This clonotype showed up just a few times. The chain recombines TRBV5-1 with TRBJ2-3, with TRBD2 matching over 7 bases. Trimming cost V 4 bases and J 2 bases; bases outside gene matches: 4. This CDR3 contains 14 residues. Germline V CDR1 and CDR2: SGHRS, YFSETQ. CDR3 bases: TGCGCCAGCAGCACCGGGACTAACACAGATACGCAGTATTTT. It yields the protein CASSTGTNTDTQYF.

In this sample, this clonotype turned up a few times. V is TRBV11-3 and J is TRBJ2-4; D is perhaps TRBD1 (5 bases). Germline loops: CDR1 SGHNT, CDR2 YENEEA. V was trimmed by 5 bases and J by 9 bases, leaving 11 bases between them. CDR3 length: 12 residues. CDR3 in DNA: TGTGCCAGCAGCGCACGCGACAGCATTCAGTACTTC. Its protein product is CASSARDSIQYF.

A note on this clonotype: A clone one base away is much larger, so this may be a read error. V is TRBV30 and J is TRBJ2-2, with D possibly being TRBD2 (6 bases). Germline-derived CDR1 and CDR2 are GTSNPN and SVGIG (reference sequence). The CDR3 length is 14 residues. V was trimmed by 8 bases and J by 2 bases, leaving 15 bases between them. The CDR3, as DNA: TGTGCCAGCTGGGACTCCAGTAACACCGGGGAGCTGTTTTTT. It encodes CASWDSSNTGELFF. Looking up the rest from reference TRBV30 and TRBJ2-2 gives the full variable domain: SQTIHQWPATLVQPVGSPLSLECTVEGTSNPNLYWYRQAAGRGLQLLFYSVGIGQISSEVPQNLSASRPQDRQFILSSKKLLLSDSGFYLCASWDSSNTGELFFGEGSRLTVL.

The gene calls are TRBV12-3 or TRBV12-4 and TRBJ1-2; no clear D gene. The CDR3 is made up of 12 amino acids. Trimming left V 2 bases short and J 6 bases short, with 7 bases between. CDR3 region: CASSLWGNGYTF. The CDR3 nucleotides read TGTGCCAGCAGTTTATGGGGTAATGGCTACACCTTC.

The chain carries TRBV5-4 and TRBJ2-5, with 7 bases lining up with TRBD1. Germline CDR1 is SGHNT and CDR2 is YYREEE (reference sequence). V was pared by 3 bases and J by 2 bases, with 13 bases of the junction left unmatched. This CDR3 is 17 amino acids long. The CDR3 sequence is CASSSSATGWAQETQYF. DNA of the CDR3: TGTGCCAGCAGCTCATCTGCGACAGGGTGGGCGCAAGAGACCCAGTACTTC.

This CDR3 reads CASIYPTGTSYGYTF. The DNA for the CDR3 is TGTGCCAGCATATACCCCACCGGGACAAGCTATGGCTACACCTTC. The chain joins TRBV12-3 or TRBV12-4 to TRBJ1-2; weak D call: TRBD1 (6 bases). The CDR3 extends over 15 amino acids. Trimming left V 7 bases short and J 4 bases short, with 19 bases between.

The CDR3 loop is CSARLAGDRETDTQYF. The CDR3 nucleotides are TGCAGTGCTAGACTAGCGGGAGATCGAGAAACAGATACGCAGTATTTT. The chain recombines TRBV20-1 with TRBJ2-3, with 10 bases that match TRBD2. CDR3 length: 16 amino acids. The V gene end was trimmed by 2 bases and the J gene end by 3 bases; junction bases not matched to a gene: 8. Germline CDR1 reads DFQATT; CDR2 reads SNEGSKA (reference sequence).

This clonotype was seen a few times. This chain links TRBV5-1 with TRBJ1-2; 7 bases are a match to TRBD1. The CDR3 is 14 residues long. Germline V CDR1 and CDR2: SGHRS, YFSETQ. After removal of 4 bases from V and 5 bases from J, the junction contained 8 bases not matched to a gene. CDR3 sequence reads: CASSPGQEVYGYTF. Here the CDR3 DNA reads TGCGCCAGCAGCCCCGGACAGGAAGTTTATGGCTACACCTTC.

The genes are TRBV3-1 and TRBJ2-1; perhaps TRBD2 as D (6 bases). Germline-derived CDR1 and CDR2 are LGHDT and YNNKEL (reference sequence). V was shortened by 1 base and J by 7 bases, with 14 bases between the two germline ends. The CDR3 contains 15 residues. Here the CDR3 reads CASSQGRLARNEQFF. CDR3 DNA: TGTGCCAGCAGCCAAGGGCGGCTAGCGCGGAATGAGCAGTTCTTC.

In its sample, this clonotype was seen a few times. The rearrangement links TRBV27 to TRBJ2-7, with TRBD1 identical over 9 bases. V shed 0 bases, J shed 3 bases, and the junction held 6 bases outside the gene matches. This CDR3 comprises 16 residues. CDR1 is MNHEY and CDR2 is SMNVEV in the germline V gene (reference sequence). CDR3 nucleotides: TGTGCCAGCAGTTTATCCGGGACAGGGACTTTCTACGAGCAGTACTTC. It translates to CASSLSGTGTFYEQYF.

This chain uses TRBV7-8 with TRBJ2-7; D might be TRBD1 (6 bases). Trimming shortened V by 5 bases and J by 4 bases, and 18 bases separated the two germline ends. Germline lookup yields CDR1 SGHVS and CDR2 FQNEAQ. The CDR3 length is 15 residues. The CDR3 nucleotides are TGTGCCAGCAGCCCGAGGGCAGGGGTGGGATACGAGCAGTACTTC. Residues: CASSPRAGVGYEQYF.

The chain joins TRBV9 to TRBJ2-1; maybe TRBD1 (5 bases). This CDR3 has 16 amino acids. The V gene's germline CDR1 is SGDLS and CDR2 YYNGEE. V was cut by 0 bases and J by 3 bases, with 13 bases left in between. The CDR3 DNA reads as TGTGCCAGCAGCGTAGACACAGGCCTCTACTACAATGAGCAGTTCTTC. Encoded protein: CASSVDTGLYYNEQFF. Full variable domain (remainder filled in from reference TRBV9 and TRBJ2-1): DSGVTQTPKHLITATGQRVTLRCSPRSGDLSVYWYQQSLDQGLQFLIQYYNGEERAKGNILERFSAQQFPDLHSELNLSSLELGDSALYFCASSVDTGLYYNEQFFGPGTRLTVL.

The chain uses TRBV5-5 and TRBJ1-1; possibly TRBD1 for D (5 bases). Trimming cost V 0 bases and J 10 bases, with 22 bases left between them. The CDR3 consists of 16 residues. Per germline, CDR1 SGHKS and CDR2 YYEKEE (reference sequence). This CDR3 is CASSLGQGPNVGGAFF. The DNA of the CDR3 is TGTGCCAGCAGCTTGGGGCAGGGACCGAATGTGGGGGGAGCTTTCTTT. Full variable domain (missing parts from reference TRBV5-5 and TRBJ1-1): DAGVTQSPTHLIKTRGQQVTLRCSPISGHKSVSWYQQVLGQGPQFIFQYYEKEERGRGNFPDRFSARQFPNYSSELNVNALLLGDSALYLCASSLGQGPNVGGAFFGQGTRLTVV.

This chain joins TRBV12-5 and TRBJ2-7; the D is unclear. The V gene's germline CDR1 is LGHNT and CDR2 FRNRAP. V was shortened by 4 bases and J by 2 bases, with 3 bases between the two germline ends. The CDR3 contains 11 residues. The CDR3, as DNA: TGTGCTAGTGGTTCCGCCTACGAGCAGTACTTC. It codes for CASGSAYEQYF.

The chain couples TRBV6-5 to TRBJ2-7; D unresolved. Trimming shortened V by 0 bases and J by 2 bases, and 8 bases separated the two germline ends. CDR3 size: 14 residues. The germline V gene encodes CDR1 MNHEY and CDR2 SVGAGI. The chain's CDR3 is CASSYSGTTYEQYF. The CDR3 coding sequence is TGTGCCAGCAGTTACTCGGGTACGACCTACGAGCAGTACTTC.

The rearrangement uses TRBV14 and TRBJ2-2, with 8 bases matching TRBD1. The CDR3 covers 12 residues. The J segment lost 6 bases and the V segment lost 8 bases, leaving 2 bases of the junction unmatched. CDR1 and CDR2 (germline): SGHDN, FVKESK. The CDR3 loop is CASRQGPGELFF. CDR3 bases: TGTGCCAGCCGACAGGGGCCCGGGGAGCTGTTTTTT.

V gene TRBV4-2 combines with J gene TRBJ2-1, with D possibly being TRBD2 (5 bases). V lost 4 bases, J lost 1 base, and 14 bases lay in between. Germline CDR1 is LGHNA and CDR2 is YNFKEQ. This CDR3 comprises 16 residues. CDR3 DNA sequence: TGTGCCAGCAGCCGGGGTAATGGGGAGTCCTACAATGAGCAGTTCTTC. Translation: CASSRGNGESYNEQFF.

The CDR3 region is CASSFWMASGSAGDTQYF. The CDR3 DNA sequence: TGTGCCAGCAGTTTTTGGATGGCTAGCGGGTCCGCCGGGGATACGCAGTATTTT. The gene calls are TRBV27 and TRBJ2-3, with 8 bases lining up with TRBD2. Per the germline V gene, CDR1 is MNHEY and CDR2 is SMNVEV (reference sequence). This CDR3 is 18 amino acids long. Losses at the gene ends were 3 bases for V and 6 bases for J; bases not matched to a gene: 17.

This clonotype was detected a few times. The V and J genes are TRBV5-1 and TRBJ2-7, with 10 bases that match TRBD1. Germline V gene data show CDR1 as SGHRS and CDR2 as YFSETQ. Losses at the gene ends were 4 bases for V and 0 bases for J; bases not matched to a gene: 13. This CDR3 spans 18 amino acids. This CDR3 reads CASSLRPGTGDSSYEQYF. CDR3 nucleotides: TGCGCCAGCAGCCTACGTCCCGGGACAGGGGACAGCTCCTACGAGCAGTACTTC. The complete variable domain, with remaining parts taken from reference TRBV5-1 and TRBJ2-7, reads KAGVTQTPRYLIKTRGQQVTLSCSPISGHRSVSWYQQTPGQGLQFLFEYFSETQRNKGNFPGRFSGRQFSNSRSEMNVSTLELGDSALYLCASSLRPGTGDSSYEQYFGPGTRLTVT.